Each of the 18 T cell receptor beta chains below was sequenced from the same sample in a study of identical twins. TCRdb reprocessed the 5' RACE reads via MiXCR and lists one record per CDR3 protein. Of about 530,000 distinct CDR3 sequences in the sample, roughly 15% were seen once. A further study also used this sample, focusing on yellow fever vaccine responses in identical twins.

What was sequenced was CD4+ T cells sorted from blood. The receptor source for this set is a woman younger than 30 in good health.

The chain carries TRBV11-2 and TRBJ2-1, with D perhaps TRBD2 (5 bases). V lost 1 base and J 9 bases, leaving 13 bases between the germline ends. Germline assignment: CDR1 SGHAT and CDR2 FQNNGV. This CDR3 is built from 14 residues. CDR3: CASSLARGMGEQFF. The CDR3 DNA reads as TGTGCCAGCAGCTTAGCTCGGGGTATGGGTGAGCAGTTCTTC.

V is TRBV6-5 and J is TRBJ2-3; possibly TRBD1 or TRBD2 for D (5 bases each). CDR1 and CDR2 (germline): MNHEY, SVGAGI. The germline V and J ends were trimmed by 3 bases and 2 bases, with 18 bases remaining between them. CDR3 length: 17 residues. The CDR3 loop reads CASSYSGAPLLTDTQYF. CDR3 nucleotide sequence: TGTGCCAGCAGTTATTCCGGGGCACCACTACTCACAGATACGCAGTATTTT.

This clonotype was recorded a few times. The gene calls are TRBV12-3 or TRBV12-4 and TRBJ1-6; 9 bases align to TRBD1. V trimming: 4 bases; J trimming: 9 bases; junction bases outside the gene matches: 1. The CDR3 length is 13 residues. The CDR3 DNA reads TGTGCCAGCAGTTGGGACAGGGTTTCACCCCTCCACTTT. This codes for CASSWDRVSPLHF.

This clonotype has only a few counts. The CDR3 sequence is CATSDGTVPTYNEQFF. CDR3 in DNA: TGTGCCACCAGTGATGGGACAGTTCCTACTTACAATGAGCAGTTCTTC. V is TRBV24-1 and J is TRBJ2-1; 7 nucleotides line up with TRBD1. Germline V gives CDR1 KGHDR, CDR2 SFDVKD. The V segment lost 3 bases and the J segment 4 bases; nucleotides outside the gene matches: 8. This CDR3 has 16 amino acids.

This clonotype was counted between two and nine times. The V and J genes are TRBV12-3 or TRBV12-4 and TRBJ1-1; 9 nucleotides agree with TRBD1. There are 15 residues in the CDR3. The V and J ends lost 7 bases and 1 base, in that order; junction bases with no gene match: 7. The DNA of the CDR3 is TGTGCCAGCAATACACCGGGACAGGGGAACACTGAAGCTTTCTTT. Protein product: CASNTPGQGNTEAFF.

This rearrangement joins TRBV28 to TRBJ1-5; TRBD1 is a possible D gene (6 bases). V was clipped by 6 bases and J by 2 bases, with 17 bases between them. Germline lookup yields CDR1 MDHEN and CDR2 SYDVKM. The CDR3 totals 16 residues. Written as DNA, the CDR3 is TGTGCCAGCAGACCTTATCAGGGGTTGGGCAATCAGCCCCAGCATTTT. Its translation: CASRPYQGLGNQPQHF.

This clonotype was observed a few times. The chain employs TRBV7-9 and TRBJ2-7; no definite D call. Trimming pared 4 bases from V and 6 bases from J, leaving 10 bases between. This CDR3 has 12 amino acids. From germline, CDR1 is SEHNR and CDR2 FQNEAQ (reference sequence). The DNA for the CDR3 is TGTGCCAGCAGCTATCATTCGGTCGAGCAGTACTTC. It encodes CASSYHSVEQYF.

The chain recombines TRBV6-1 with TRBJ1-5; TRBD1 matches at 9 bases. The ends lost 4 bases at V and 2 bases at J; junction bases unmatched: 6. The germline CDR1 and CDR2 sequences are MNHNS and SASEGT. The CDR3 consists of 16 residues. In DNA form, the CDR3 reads TGTGCCAGCAGTGGGACAGGGGTGTTCGGCAATCAGCCCCAGCATTTT. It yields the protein CASSGTGVFGNQPQHF.

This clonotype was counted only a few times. The DNA of the CDR3 is TGCAGTGCTATGGACAGGGAGAACTCACCCCTCCACTTT. Translated, it gives CSAMDRENSPLHF. The gene calls are TRBV20-1 and TRBJ1-6; 8 positions match TRBD1. V lost 4 bases and J lost 10; bases outside the gene matches: 6. Germline CDR1 and CDR2: DFQATT and SNEGSKA (reference sequence). CDR3 length equals 13 residues.

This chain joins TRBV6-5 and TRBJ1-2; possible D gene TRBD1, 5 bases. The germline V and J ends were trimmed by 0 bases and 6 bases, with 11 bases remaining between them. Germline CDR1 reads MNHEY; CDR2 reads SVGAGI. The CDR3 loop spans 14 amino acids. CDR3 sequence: CASSYSAGLNGYTF. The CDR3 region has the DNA TGTGCCAGCAGTTACTCGGCAGGGTTAAATGGCTACACCTTC.

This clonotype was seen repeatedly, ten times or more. CDR3 loop: CASTESQVGTEAFF. The CDR3 DNA sequence: TGTGCCAGCACCGAATCACAGGTGGGGACTGAAGCTTTCTTT. This chain connects TRBV12-3 or TRBV12-4 to TRBJ1-1; D is possibly TRBD1 (5 bases). CDR3 length: 14 amino acids. Trimming removed 7 bases from V and 5 bases from J, with 17 bases in between.

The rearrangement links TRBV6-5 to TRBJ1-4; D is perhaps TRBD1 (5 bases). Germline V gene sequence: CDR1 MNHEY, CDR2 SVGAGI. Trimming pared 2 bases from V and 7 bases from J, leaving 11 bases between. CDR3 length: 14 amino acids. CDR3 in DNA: TGTGCCAGCAGTTACAGGGACGGAATTGAAAAACTGTTTTTT. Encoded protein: CASSYRDGIEKLFF.

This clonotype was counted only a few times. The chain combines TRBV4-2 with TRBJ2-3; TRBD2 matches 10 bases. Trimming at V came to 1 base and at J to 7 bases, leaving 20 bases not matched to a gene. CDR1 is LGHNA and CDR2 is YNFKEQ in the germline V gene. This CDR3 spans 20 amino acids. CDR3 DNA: TGTGCCAGCAGCCAAGGGGAACTGGGACTAGCGTACTCTCTTTCAAATACGCAGTATTTT. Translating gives CASSQGELGLAYSLSNTQYF.

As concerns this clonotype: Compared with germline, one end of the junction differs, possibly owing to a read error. CDR3 loop: CASSLAGLAGGVSYEQYF. DNA for the CDR3: TGTGCCAGCAGCCTAGCGGGCCTAGCGGGAGGGGTCTCCTACGAGCAGTACTTC. V usage is TRBV7-2 and J usage is TRBJ2-7; the match to TRBD2 covers 12 bases. From germline, CDR1 is SGHTA and CDR2 FQGNSA. This CDR3 has 18 amino acids.

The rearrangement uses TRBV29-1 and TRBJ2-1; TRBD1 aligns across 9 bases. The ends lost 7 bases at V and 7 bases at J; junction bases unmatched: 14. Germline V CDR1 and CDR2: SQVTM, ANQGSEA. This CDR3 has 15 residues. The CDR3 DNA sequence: TGCAGCGCCCTCGACCGGGACAGGGCGAGGAATGAGCAGTTCTTC. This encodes CSALDRDRARNEQFF.

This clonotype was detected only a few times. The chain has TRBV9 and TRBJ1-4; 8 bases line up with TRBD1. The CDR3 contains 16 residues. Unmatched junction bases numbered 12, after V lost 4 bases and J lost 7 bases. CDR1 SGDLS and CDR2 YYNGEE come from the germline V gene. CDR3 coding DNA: TGTGCCAGCAGCCCACAGGCCCAGGGGGCCGGTGAAAAACTGTTTTTT. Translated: CASSPQAQGAGEKLFF. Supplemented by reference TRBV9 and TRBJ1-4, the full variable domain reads DSGVTQTPKHLITATGQRVTLRCSPRSGDLSVYWYQQSLDQGLQFLIQYYNGEERAKGNILERFSAQQFPDLHSELNLSSLELGDSALYFCASSPQAQGAGEKLFFGSGTQLSVL.

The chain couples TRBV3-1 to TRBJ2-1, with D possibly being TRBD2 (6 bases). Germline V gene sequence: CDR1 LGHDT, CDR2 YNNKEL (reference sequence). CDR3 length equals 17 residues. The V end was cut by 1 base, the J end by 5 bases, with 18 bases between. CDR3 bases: TGTGCCAGCAGCCAAGGCCCGAGACTAGTGGTGGACAATGAGCAGTTCTTC. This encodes CASSQGPRLVVDNEQFF.

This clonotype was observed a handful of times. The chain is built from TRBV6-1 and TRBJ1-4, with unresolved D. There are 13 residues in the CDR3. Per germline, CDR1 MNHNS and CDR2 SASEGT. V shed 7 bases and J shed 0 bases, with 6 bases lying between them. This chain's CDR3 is CASKIATNEKLFF. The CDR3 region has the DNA TGTGCCAGCAAGATTGCAACTAATGAAAAACTGTTTTTT.